The 10 T cell receptor beta chains in this list originate from one sample, sequenced in a study of T-cell memory formation after mild COVID-19. A single record per CDR3 protein comes from TCRdb applying MiXCR to the 5' RACE reads. The profile shows 90,000 to 120,000 distinct CDR3 sequences, about an eighth of them singletons. The sample taken for sequencing was PBMCs or a T cell subset sorted from them (not recorded which). These TCRs come from a young man who had mild COVID-19 (a few samples of this study predate the infection). Cell type and time point are not known.

V usage is TRBV3-1 and J usage is TRBJ2-5, with 8 bases aligning to TRBD2. After removal of 5 bases from V and 4 bases from J, the junction contained 12 bases not matched to a gene. Germline V gene data show CDR1 as LGHDT and CDR2 as YNNKEL (reference sequence). This CDR3 is 16 amino acids long. The DNA for the CDR3 is TGTGCCAGCAGCAAAGGAAAGCGGGGGCCGGGAGAGACCCAGTACTTC. The encoded protein is CASSKGKRGPGETQYF.

This clonotype was seen a handful of times. The genes are TRBV15 and TRBJ1-2, with D hard to call. Trimming took off 4 bases at V and 2 bases at J, with 17 bases between the two ends. Germline CDR1 is LNHNV and CDR2 is YYDKDF (reference sequence). The length of the CDR3 is 16 residues. CDR3 sequence (DNA): TGTGCCACCAGCACTTACGGACTACTGATGAACTATGGCTACACCTTC. It translates to CATSTYGLLMNYGYTF.

This sequence joins TRBV12-5 and TRBJ2-7; perhaps TRBD2 as D (6 bases). There are 16 residues in the CDR3. V dropped 5 bases and J dropped 4 bases, with 21 bases sitting between them. CDR1 and CDR2 (germline): LGHNT, FRNRAP. CDR3 in amino acids: CASGLNSGSGWYEQYF. The DNA for the CDR3 is TGTGCTAGTGGTCTAAATAGCGGTTCTGGGTGGTACGAGCAGTACTTC.

This clonotype has just a few counts. The gene calls are TRBV16 and TRBJ2-1; 7 bases align to TRBD1. Per the germline V gene, CDR1 is KGHSY and CDR2 is FQNENV. The trim removed 4 bases at V and 4 bases at J, leaving 7 bases unmatched. The CDR3 consists of 15 residues. CDR3 sequence (DNA): TGTGCCAGCAGCCGTCGGCAGGGGGTATACAATGAGCAGTTCTTC. The encoded protein is CASSRRQGVYNEQFF.

In its sample, this clonotype was seen many times. This chain joins TRBV7-9 and TRBJ2-1; a weak D match, TRBD2 (5 bases). The CDR3 spans 15 residues. Germline V gene sequence: CDR1 SEHNR, CDR2 FQNEAQ (reference sequence). Trimming removed 2 bases from V and 5 bases from J, with 13 bases in between. CDR3: CASSLKRTWDNEQFF. The CDR3 DNA is TGTGCCAGCAGCTTAAAGCGGACGTGGGACAATGAGCAGTTCTTC.

This chain uses TRBV4-3 with TRBJ1-5; TRBD1 might be the D (5 bases). In germline, CDR1 is LGHNA, CDR2 YSLEER. Trimming removed 1 base at V and 3 bases at J, with 13 bases between. The CDR3 length is 16 residues. The DNA for the CDR3 is TGCGCCAGCAGCCAAGCCCGGGGGATCAACAATCAGCCCCAGCATTTT. Its protein product is CASSQARGINNQPQHF.

Details on this clonotype: At one of its ends the junction is not consistent with the germline gene, which may arise from a read error. The genes are TRBV6-2 or TRBV6-3 and TRBJ2-5; D unclear. This CDR3 comprises 11 residues. Per germline, CDR1 MNHEY and CDR2 SVGEGT. The CDR3: CASSYGVLSHF. The CDR3 nucleotides read TGTGCCAGCAGTTACGGCGTCCTTTCGCACTTC.

The chain has TRBV5-8 and TRBJ2-7, with D tentatively TRBD1 or TRBD2 (5 bases each). This CDR3 is 16 amino acids long. V gave up 4 bases and J gave up 3 bases, with 20 bases separating them. CDR1 and CDR2 (germline): SGHTS, YDEGEE. The CDR3 DNA follows: TGTGCCAGCAGCCCGAGGGGAATAAGGGGAGTCTACGAGCAGTACTTC. Amino acid sequence: CASSPRGIRGVYEQYF.

This clonotype was seen ten or more times. V and J are TRBV5-1 and TRBJ1-1; D not certain. This CDR3 is built from 13 residues. The germline V and J ends were trimmed by 5 bases and 4 bases, with 12 bases remaining between them. Germline CDR1 SGHRS, CDR2 YFSETQ. The DNA for the CDR3 is TGCGCCAGCAGAAGTCCCCCGGGCACTGAAGCTTTCTTT. Amino acid sequence: CASRSPPGTEAFF.

In this sample, this clonotype turned up a few times. V gene TRBV6-2 or TRBV6-3 combines with J gene TRBJ2-1; 7 nucleotides match TRBD2. The CDR3 spans 17 residues. CDR1 is MNHEY, CDR2 SVGEGT, per germline. J was trimmed by 0 bases and V by 6 bases; bases with no gene match: 11. The CDR3 DNA reads as TGTGCCAGCAGCCCGTGGGGAGCGGGGAGCTCCTACAATGAGCAGTTCTTC. Translation gives CASSPWGAGSSYNEQFF.